These T cell receptor beta chains were read from a single sample in a study of blood T cell repertoires in COVID-19. Clones were sequenced by immunoSEQ multiplex PCR, and TCRdb holds only the in-frame ones, with some missing. The sample lists about 320,000 clones, approximately 89% occurring once. The material sequenced was PBMCs or T cells enriched from blood (not recorded which). Receptors originate from a man younger than 45 who had recovered from COVID-19. Each CDR3 is given with its conserved first and last residue. Each record gives: V gene, J gene, clone size, CDR3 length, D gene, CDR3 protein, CDR3 DNA. D genes are given only for firm matches. Expanded clones get a size class; other rows say once, few or many, or leave the size out.

>TRBV5-1|TRBJ2-3|.|12|TRBD1
CAAGQGPDTQYF
TGCGCCGCGGGACAGGGGCCAGATACGCAGTATTTT
>TRBV2|TRBJ2-3|.|17|TRBD2
CASRGPLAGTSTDTQYF
TGTGCCAGCAGGGGCCCCCTAGCGGGGACTAGCACAGATACGCAGTATTTT
>TRBV7-9|TRBJ1-1|few|14|.
CASSFGQGSTEAFF
TGTGCCAGCAGCTTTGGGCAGGGGTCCACTGAAGCTTTCTTT
>TRBV5-1|TRBJ1-1|.|16|TRBD1
CASSLVGTGVNTEAFF
TGCGCCAGCAGCTTGGTCGGGACAGGGGTGAACACTGAAGCTTTCTTT
>TRBV28|TRBJ1-6|.|12|TRBD1
CASSFGGGGSKF
TGTGCCAGCAGTTTTGGAGGGGGCGGCAGTAAGTTT
>TRBV7-8|TRBJ2-3|.|17|TRBD2
CASSLAFTSGGSDTQYF
TGTGCCAGCAGCTTAGCGTTTACTAGCGGGGGGTCAGATACGCAGTATTTT
>TRBV5-5|TRBJ2-2|few|14|.
CASSFLTAGDKLFF
TGTGCCAGCAGCTTTTTAACAGCAGGGGACAAGCTGTTTTTT
>TRBV6-2/TRBV6-3|TRBJ1-4|.|12|.
CASSSDSEKLFF
TGTGCCAGCAGCTCAGACTCGGAAAAACTGTTTTTT
>TRBV2|TRBJ2-3|.|14|.
CASSDLTGQDTQYF
TGTGCCAGCAGTGATTTAACAGGGCAAGATACGCAGTATTTT
>TRBV18|TRBJ2-7|.|15|TRBD1
CASSPWDRGNYEQYF
TGTGCCAGCTCACCCTGGGACAGGGGTAATTACGAGCAGTACTTC
>TRBV28|TRBJ2-2|.|15|TRBD1
CASIRGTGFAGELFF
TGTGCCAGTATTAGGGGGACAGGGTTCGCCGGGGAGCTGTTTTTT
>TRBV28|TRBJ2-7|once|14|TRBD1
CASRETGMGYEQYF
TGTGCCAGCAGGGAGACAGGGATGGGATACGAGCAGTACTTC
>TRBV18|TRBJ2-7|.|14|TRBD1
CASSQDRVAYEQYF
TGTGCCAGCTCGCAAGACAGGGTAGCCTACGAGCAGTACTTC
>TRBV6-5|TRBJ2-7|.|16|TRBD1
CASSYSMGQRSYEQYF
TGTGCCAGCAGTTACTCCATGGGACAGAGATCCTACGAGCAGTACTTC
>TRBV5-1|TRBJ2-1|once|15|.
CASSFASRGWNEQFF
TGCGCCAGCAGCTTCGCGTCTCGGGGGTGGAATGAGCAGTTCTTC
>TRBV9|TRBJ1-4|.|14|.
CASSVSGPNEKLFF
TGTGCCAGCAGCGTCAGCGGGCCAAATGAAAAACTGTTTTTT
>TRBV7-2|TRBJ1-2|.|17|.
CASSYSPLYLPNYGYTF
TGTGCCAGCAGCTATAGCCCCCTCTACCTACCTAACTATGGCTACACCTTC
>TRBV6-4|TRBJ2-1|.|15|TRBD2
CASALAGGAYNEQFF
TGTGCCAGCGCACTGGCGGGGGGTGCCTACAATGAGCAGTTCTTC
>TRBV19|TRBJ1-4|.|13|.
CASGDRTNEKLFF
TGTGCCAGTGGAGACAGGACGAATGAAAAACTGTTTTTT
>TRBV20-1|TRBJ1-2|.|15|.
CSASSTYLPGYGYTF
TGCAGTGCTAGTTCTACCTATCTTCCCGGGTATGGCTACACCTTC
>TRBV21-1|TRBJ1-5|.|18|.
CASSKGGTGGAINQPQHF
TGTGCCAGCAGCAAAGGGGGGACAGGGGGCGCGATCAATCAGCCCCAGCATTTT
>TRBV27|TRBJ1-6|.|16|TRBD1
CASSLRSWDSYSPLHF
TGTGCCAGCAGTTTACGTTCCTGGGACAGCTATTCACCCCTCCACTTT
>TRBV28|TRBJ2-5|.|16|TRBD2
CASSALAGGLQETQYF
TGTGCCAGCAGTGCCCTAGCGGGGGGCCTTCAAGAGACCCAGTACTTC
>TRBV14|TRBJ2-7|.|13|.
CASSQYRVYEQYF
TGTGCCAGCAGCCAGTACAGGGTCTACGAGCAGTACTTC
>TRBV19|TRBJ2-1|.|13|.
CASSIGQNNEQFF
TGTGCCAGTAGTATCGGACAGAACAATGAGCAGTTCTTC
>TRBV6-2/TRBV6-3|TRBJ1-5|.|17|TRBD1
CASSSAPGQGKHQPQHF
TGTGCCAGCAGTTCCGCCCCGGGACAGGGTAAACATCAGCCCCAGCATTTT
>TRBV30|TRBJ1-2|.|13|.
CAWDPDSEMGYTF
TGTGCCTGGGACCCCGACAGCGAGATGGGCTACACCTTC
>TRBV28|TRBJ2-2|.|14|TRBD1
CASLPGQSTGELFF
TGTGCCAGCTTACCGGGACAGTCCACCGGGGAGCTGTTTTTT
>TRBV5-1|TRBJ1-2|.|16|.
CASSLGAGGTNYGYTF
TGCGCCAGCAGCTTGGGGGCCGGAGGAACTAACTATGGCTACACCTTC
>TRBV27|TRBJ2-1|.|16|TRBD2
CASSISGGEGYNEQFF
TGTGCCAGCAGCATTAGCGGGGGGGAAGGCTACAATGAGCAGTTCTTC
>TRBV28|TRBJ2-7|once|14|.
CASSATVGLYEQYF
TGTGCCAGCAGTGCGACAGTGGGACTTTACGAGCAGTACTTC
>TRBV28|TRBJ2-5|.|16|.
CASSFNLGGLEETQYF
TGTGCCAGCAGTTTTAATTTGGGGGGGCTTGAAGAGACCCAGTACTTC
>TRBV24-1|TRBJ1-3|.|16|.
CATSEGGTASGNTIYF
TGTGCCACCAGTGAGGGGGGAACAGCCTCTGGAAACACCATATATTTT
>TRBV11-2|TRBJ2-1|.|15|.
CASSSQNKSYNEQFF
TGTGCCAGCAGCTCGCAGAATAAGTCCTACAATGAGCAGTTCTTC
>TRBV3-1/TRBV3-2|TRBJ2-5|.|16|TRBD2
CASSLWTSVFQETQYF
TGTGCCAGCAGCCTTTGGACTAGCGTTTTCCAAGAGACCCAGTACTTC
>TRBV3-1/TRBV3-2|TRBJ2-7|.|18|.
CASSHRLYTRDPSYEQYF
TGTGCCAGCAGCCACCGACTATACACCCGAGACCCCTCCTACGAGCAGTACTTC
>TRBV28|TRBJ1-2|.|15|TRBD1
CASSSAAGQGYGYTF
TGTGCCAGCAGTTCAGCAGCGGGACAGGGCTATGGCTACACCTTC
>TRBV7-9|TRBJ1-1|.|15|.
CASSKSGGGNTEAFF
TGTGCCAGCAGTAAGTCGGGAGGAGGGAACACTGAAGCTTTCTTT
>TRBV28|TRBJ1-5|.|14|.
CASSPGGAAQPQHF
TGTGCCAGCAGTCCGGGGGGGGCGGCTCAGCCCCAGCATTTT
>TRBV3-1/TRBV3-2|TRBJ1-1|.|14|.
CASSQSGIFTEAFF
TGTGCCAGCAGCCAATCAGGGATTTTTACTGAAGCTTTCTTT
>TRBV7-9|TRBJ1-4|.|15|.
CASSLAGSPNEKLFF
TGTGCCAGCAGCTTGGCAGGATCGCCTAATGAAAAACTGTTTTTT
>TRBV21-1|TRBJ1-1|.|15|.
CASMGQGGRRTEAFF
TGTGCCAGCATGGGACAGGGGGGTAGGAGGACTGAAGCTTTCTTT
>TRBV13|TRBJ2-1|.|15|.
CASSLGRSYGNEQFF
TGTGCCAGCAGCTTAGGTCGGTCTTATGGCAATGAGCAGTTCTTC
>TRBV7-2|TRBJ1-1|.|15|.
CASSLTPGGNTEAFF
TGTGCCAGCAGCTTAACCCCGGGGGGGAACACTGAAGCTTTCTTT
>TRBV28|TRBJ2-3|.|15|TRBD2
CASSFTSGGVSAQYF
TGTGCCAGCAGTTTTACTAGCGGGGGGGTCAGCGCGCAGTATTTT
>TRBV19|TRBJ2-7|.|17|TRBD1
CASSSTPGTGPLYEQYF
TGTGCCAGTAGTTCCACCCCTGGGACAGGGCCTTTATACGAGCAGTACTTC
>TRBV4-1|TRBJ2-2|.|16|.
CASSQGRVTNTGELFF
TGCGCCAGCAGCCAAGGCAGGGTGACAAACACCGGGGAGCTGTTTTTT
>TRBV5-5|TRBJ1-1|.|13|.
CASRTGHDTEAFF
TGTGCCAGCAGGACAGGACACGACACTGAAGCTTTCTTT
>TRBV7-7|TRBJ2-2|.|15|.
CASSQTGQNTGELFF
TGTGCCAGCAGCCAAACGGGACAGAACACCGGGGAGCTGTTTTTT
>TRBV7-8|TRBJ1-3|.|17|TRBD1
CASSPRTGGARGNTIYF
TGTGCCAGCAGCCCCCGAACAGGGGGCGCGAGGGGAAACACCATATATTTT
>TRBV11-3|TRBJ2-7|.|12|.
CASSLGGLEQYF
TGTGCCAGCAGCTTAGGGGGACTCGAGCAGTACTTC
>TRBV6-5|TRBJ2-2|once|15|TRBD1
CASTLRTGSDGELFF
TGTGCCAGCACCTTAAGGACAGGTTCGGACGGGGAGCTGTTTTTT
>TRBV20-1|TRBJ2-1|.|11|TRBD2
CSAPMGTRKFF
TGCAGTGCCCCGATGGGGACTAGAAAGTTCTTC